This TCR beta chain is from a study of patients and donors after allogeneic stem cell transplantation. With 5 bases removed from V and 0 bases from J, the gap between germline ends came to 15 bases. Germline CDR1 reads SGHDT; CDR2 reads YYEEEE. The CDR3 runs to 16 residues. Each CDR3 protein gets one entry after TCRdb re-called the RT-PCR reads with MiXCR. The profile shows tens of thousands of distinct CDR3 sequences, about 6.8% of them singletons. Sequenced: blood, either unsorted or a sorted T cell fraction (not recorded which). The sequence derives from a human donor who was either an allogeneic HSCT recipient or a stem cell or donor lymphocyte infusion donor (not recorded which). It is not recorded whose cells these are; they may come from a transplant donor. This chain connects TRBV5-6 to TRBJ2-4, with D possibly TRBD1 on 6 matching bases. The CDR3 DNA follows: TGTGCCAGCAGACCACAGGGACCCCTAGCCAAAAACATTCAGTACTTC. Protein: CASRPQGPLAKNIQYF. The complete variable domain, with remaining parts taken from reference TRBV5-6 and TRBJ2-4, reads DAGVTQSPTHLIKTRGQQVTLRCSPKSGHDTVSWYQQALGQGPQFIFQYYEEEERQRGNFPDRFSGHQFPNYSSELNVNALLLGDSALYLCASRPQGPLAKNIQYFGAGTRLSVL.